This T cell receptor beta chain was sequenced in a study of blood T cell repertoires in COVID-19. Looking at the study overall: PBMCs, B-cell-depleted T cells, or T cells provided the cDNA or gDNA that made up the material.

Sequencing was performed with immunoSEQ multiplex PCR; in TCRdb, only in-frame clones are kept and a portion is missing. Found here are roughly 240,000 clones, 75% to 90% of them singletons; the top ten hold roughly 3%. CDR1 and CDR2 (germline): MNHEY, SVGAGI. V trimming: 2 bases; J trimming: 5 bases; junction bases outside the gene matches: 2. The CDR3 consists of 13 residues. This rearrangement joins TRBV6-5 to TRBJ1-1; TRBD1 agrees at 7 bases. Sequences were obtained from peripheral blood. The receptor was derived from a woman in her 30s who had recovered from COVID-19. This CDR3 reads CASSYQGDTEAFF. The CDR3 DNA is TGTGCCAGCAGTTACCAGGGGGATACTGAAGCTTTCTTT.